This entry lists 9 T cell receptor beta chains sequenced from one sample in a study of blood T cell repertoires in COVID-19. Generated by immunoSEQ multiplex PCR, the TCRdb table keeps only in-frame clones and is missing some. The sample has over 100,000 clones, almost 70% seen once. Sequencing was carried out using peripheral blood. The receptors were gathered from a woman aged 70 to 79 with acute or convalescent COVID-19.

This chain connects TRBV6-5 to TRBJ1-2, with 12 positions matching TRBD1. The CDR3 length is 14 residues. With V trimmed by 7 bases and J by 8 bases, 8 bases remained unmatched. Germline CDR1 MNHEY, CDR2 SVGAGI. The CDR3 DNA follows: TGTGCCAGCAAAACGGGACAGGGGGCGAGAGGCTACACCTTC. Amino acid sequence: CASKTGQGARGYTF.

The rearrangement joins TRBV29-1 to TRBJ1-2; D gene uncertain. The germline V gene has CDR1 SQVTM and CDR2 ANQGSEA. V dropped 0 bases and J dropped 4 bases, with 15 bases sitting between them. This CDR3 comprises 15 residues. The CDR3 sequence is CSVEEDNSFSYGYTF. In nucleotides, the CDR3 is TGCAGCGTTGAAGAAGACAATTCATTCAGCTATGGCTACACCTTC.

The chain employs TRBV2 and TRBJ2-2; 8 positions match TRBD1. Germline lookup yields CDR1 SNHLY and CDR2 FYNNEI. J gave up 4 bases and V 6 bases, and 10 bases lay outside the gene matches. This CDR3 contains 16 residues. The CDR3 here is CASRARGTGATGELFF. CDR3 bases: TGTGCCAGCAGGGCGAGGGGGACAGGCGCCACCGGGGAGCTGTTTTTT.

V is TRBV6-2 or TRBV6-3 and J is TRBJ2-1; TRBD2 might be the D (7 bases). Germline CDR1 and CDR2: MNHEY and SVGEGT. CDR3 length equals 18 residues. V was shortened by 0 bases and J by 5 bases, with 20 bases between the two germline ends. The CDR3 spells CASSYSSPQGGGNNEQFF. CDR3 coding DNA: TGTGCCAGCAGTTACTCGTCACCTCAGGGAGGGGGGAACAATGAGCAGTTCTTC.

This clone was recorded only once. V is TRBV5-5 and J is TRBJ2-3, with D hard to call. The ends were cut back, 0 bases at V and 5 bases at J, with 7 bases in the middle. There are 13 residues in the CDR3. In germline, CDR1 is SGHKS, CDR2 YYEKEE (reference sequence). The CDR3 loop reads CASSLELEDTQYF. DNA of the CDR3: TGTGCCAGCAGCTTGGAACTCGAAGATACGCAGTATTTT.

The gene calls are TRBV9 and TRBJ2-2; 8 positions match TRBD2. The CDR3 length is 16 residues. Germline CDR1 SGDLS, CDR2 YYNGEE. J gave up 5 bases and V 3 bases, and 9 bases lay outside the gene matches. The CDR3 DNA is TGTGCCAGCAGCGCTATAGGGACTAGTGGGACCGGGGAGCTGTTTTTT. It encodes CASSAIGTSGTGELFF.

The chain couples TRBV11-2 to TRBJ2-1, with D tentatively TRBD2 (6 bases). Germline loops: CDR1 SGHAT, CDR2 FQNNGV. CDR3 size: 13 residues. The ends were cut back, 5 bases at V and 12 bases at J, with 17 bases in the middle. In nucleotides, the CDR3 is TGTGCCAGCAGCCCCCCGGGAGTCCCCTTGCAGTTCTTC. The encoded protein is CASSPPGVPLQFF.

The chain combines TRBV7-6 with TRBJ2-1; D perhaps matches TRBD2 (5 bases). The CDR3 runs 15 residues. V was pared by 4 bases and J by 5 bases, with 15 bases between. Per the germline V gene, CDR1 is SGHVS and CDR2 is FNYEAQ. In DNA form, the CDR3 reads TGTGCCAGCAGCTCACCCCCGGGAAGGCACAATGAGCAGTTCTTC. Translated, it gives CASSSPPGRHNEQFF. Drawing the rest from reference TRBV7-6 and TRBJ2-1, the complete variable domain is GAGVSQSPRYKVTKRGQDVALRCDPISGHVSLYWYRQALGQGPEFLTYFNYEAQQDKSGLPNDRFSAERPEGSISTLTIQRTEQRDSAMYRCASSSPPGRHNEQFFGPGTRLTVL.

V is TRBV10-3 and J is TRBJ1-2, with TRBD1 matching 10 bases. Germline CDR1 is ENHRY and CDR2 is SYGVKD. The CDR3 has 14 amino acids. Trimming took 6 bases from V and 6 from J; bases not matched to a gene: 7. In DNA, the CDR3 is TGTGCCATCAGCCTGAGCGGGACAGGGGATGGCTACACCTTC. The encoded protein is CAISLSGTGDGYTF.